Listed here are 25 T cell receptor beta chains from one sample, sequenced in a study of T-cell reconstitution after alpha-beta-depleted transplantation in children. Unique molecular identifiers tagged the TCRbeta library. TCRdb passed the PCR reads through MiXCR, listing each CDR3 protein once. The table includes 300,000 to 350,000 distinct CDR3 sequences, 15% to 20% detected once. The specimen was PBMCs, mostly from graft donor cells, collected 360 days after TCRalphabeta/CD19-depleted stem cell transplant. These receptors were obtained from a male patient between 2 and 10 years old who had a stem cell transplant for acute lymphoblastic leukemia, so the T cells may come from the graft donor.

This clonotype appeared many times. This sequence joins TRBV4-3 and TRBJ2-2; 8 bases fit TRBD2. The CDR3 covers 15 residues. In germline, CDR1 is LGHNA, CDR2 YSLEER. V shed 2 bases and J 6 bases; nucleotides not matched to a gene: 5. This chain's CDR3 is CASSQREGTPGELFF. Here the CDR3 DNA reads TGCGCCAGCAGCCAACGGGAGGGGACACCCGGGGAGCTGTTTTTT.

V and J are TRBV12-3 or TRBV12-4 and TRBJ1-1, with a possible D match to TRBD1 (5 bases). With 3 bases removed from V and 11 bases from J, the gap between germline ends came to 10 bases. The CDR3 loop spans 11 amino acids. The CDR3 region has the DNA TGTGCCAGCAGTTTTGGGGGTGGGGCTTTCTTT. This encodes CASSFGGGAFF.

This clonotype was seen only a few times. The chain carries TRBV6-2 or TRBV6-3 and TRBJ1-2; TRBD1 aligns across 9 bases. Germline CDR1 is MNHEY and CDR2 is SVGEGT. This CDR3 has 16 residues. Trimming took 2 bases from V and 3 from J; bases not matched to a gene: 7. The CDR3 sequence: CASSYRRDRADYGYTF. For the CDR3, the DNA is TGTGCCAGCAGTTACCGAAGGGACAGGGCGGACTATGGCTACACCTTC.

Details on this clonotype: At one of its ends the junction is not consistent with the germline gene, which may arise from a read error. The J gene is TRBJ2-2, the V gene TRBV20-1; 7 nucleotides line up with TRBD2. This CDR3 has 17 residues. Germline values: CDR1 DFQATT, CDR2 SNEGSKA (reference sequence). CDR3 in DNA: TGCTGTGCTAGAGATCCCCGGCTAGCGGCGAACACCGGGGAGCTGTTTTTT. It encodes CCARDPRLAANTGELFF.

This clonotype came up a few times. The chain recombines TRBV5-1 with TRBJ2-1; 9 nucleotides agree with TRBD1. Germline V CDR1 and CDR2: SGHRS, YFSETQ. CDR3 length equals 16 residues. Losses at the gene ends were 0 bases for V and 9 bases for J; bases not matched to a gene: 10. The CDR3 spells CASSLEPGTGLTEQFF. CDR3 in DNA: TGCGCCAGCAGCTTGGAACCCGGGACAGGGCTCACTGAGCAGTTCTTC.

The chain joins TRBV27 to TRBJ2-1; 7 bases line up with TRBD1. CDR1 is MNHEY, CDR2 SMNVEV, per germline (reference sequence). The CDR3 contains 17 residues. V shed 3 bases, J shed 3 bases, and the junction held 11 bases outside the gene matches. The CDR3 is CASSFAHGTANYNEQFF. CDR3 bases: TGTGCCAGCAGTTTTGCGCACGGGACAGCAAACTACAATGAGCAGTTCTTC.

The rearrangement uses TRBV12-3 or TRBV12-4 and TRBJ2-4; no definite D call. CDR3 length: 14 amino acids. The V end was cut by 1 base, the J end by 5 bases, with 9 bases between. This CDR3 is CASSLGLHQNIQYF. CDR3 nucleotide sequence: TGTGCCAGCAGTTTAGGCCTCCACCAAAACATTCAGTACTTC.

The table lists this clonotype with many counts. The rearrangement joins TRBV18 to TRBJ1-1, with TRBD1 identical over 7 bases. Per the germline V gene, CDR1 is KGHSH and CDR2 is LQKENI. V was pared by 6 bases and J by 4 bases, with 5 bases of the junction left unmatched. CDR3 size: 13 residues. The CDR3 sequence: CASSSTGATEAFF. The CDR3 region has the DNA TGTGCCAGCTCGTCTACAGGGGCCACTGAAGCTTTCTTT. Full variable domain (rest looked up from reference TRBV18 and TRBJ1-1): NAGVMQNPRHLVRRRGQEARLRCSPMKGHSHVYWYRQLPEEGLKFMVYLQKENIIDESGMPKERFSAEFPKEGPSILRIQQVVRGDSAAYFCASSSTGATEAFFGQGTRLTVV.

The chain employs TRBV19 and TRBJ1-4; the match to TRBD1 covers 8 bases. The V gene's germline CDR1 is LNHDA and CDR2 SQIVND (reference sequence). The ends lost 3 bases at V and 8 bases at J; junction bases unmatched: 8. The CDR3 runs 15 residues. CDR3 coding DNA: TGTGCCAGTAGTATGACAGGGGAAGGAGAAGAAAAACTGTTTTTT. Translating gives CASSMTGEGEEKLFF.

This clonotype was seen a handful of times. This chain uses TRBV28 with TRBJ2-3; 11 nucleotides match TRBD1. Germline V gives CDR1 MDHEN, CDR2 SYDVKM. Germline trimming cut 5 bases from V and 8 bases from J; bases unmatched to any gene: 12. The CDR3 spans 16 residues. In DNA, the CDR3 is TGTGCCAGCAGTCTCCCGGGACAGGGGGTCCTAGGTACGCAGTATTTT. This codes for CASSLPGQGVLGTQYF. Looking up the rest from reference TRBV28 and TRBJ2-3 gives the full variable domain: DVKVTQSSRYLVKRTGEKVFLECVQDMDHENMFWYRQDPGLGLRLIYFSYDVKMKEKGDIPEGYSVSREKKERFSLILESASTNQTSMYLCASSLPGQGVLGTQYFGPGTRLTVL.

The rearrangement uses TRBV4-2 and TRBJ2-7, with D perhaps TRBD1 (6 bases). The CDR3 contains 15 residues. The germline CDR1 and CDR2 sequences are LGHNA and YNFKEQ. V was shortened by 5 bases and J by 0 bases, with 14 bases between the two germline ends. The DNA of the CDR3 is TGTGCCAGCAGCATCCGGGACACCGACTCCTACGAGCAGTACTTC. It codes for CASSIRDTDSYEQYF.

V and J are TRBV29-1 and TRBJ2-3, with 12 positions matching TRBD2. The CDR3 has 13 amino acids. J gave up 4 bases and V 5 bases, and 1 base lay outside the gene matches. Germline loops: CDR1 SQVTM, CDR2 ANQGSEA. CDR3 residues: CSVPSGRADTQYF. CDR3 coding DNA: TGCAGCGTTCCTAGCGGGAGGGCAGATACGCAGTATTTT.

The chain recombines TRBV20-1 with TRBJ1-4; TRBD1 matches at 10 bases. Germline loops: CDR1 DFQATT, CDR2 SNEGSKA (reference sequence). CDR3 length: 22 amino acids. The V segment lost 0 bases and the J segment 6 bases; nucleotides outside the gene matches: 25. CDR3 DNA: TGCAGTGCTAGAGATTCGGGCATCGGCAGACAGGGGGCGACGGCCCTGGATGAAAAACTGTTTTTT. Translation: CSARDSGIGRQGATALDEKLFF.

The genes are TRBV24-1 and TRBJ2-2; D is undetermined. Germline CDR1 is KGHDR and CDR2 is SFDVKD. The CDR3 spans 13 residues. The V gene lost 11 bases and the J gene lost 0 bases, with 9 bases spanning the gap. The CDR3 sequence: CAIWNPNTGELFF. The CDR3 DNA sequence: TGTGCCATCTGGAACCCGAACACCGGGGAGCTGTTTTTT.

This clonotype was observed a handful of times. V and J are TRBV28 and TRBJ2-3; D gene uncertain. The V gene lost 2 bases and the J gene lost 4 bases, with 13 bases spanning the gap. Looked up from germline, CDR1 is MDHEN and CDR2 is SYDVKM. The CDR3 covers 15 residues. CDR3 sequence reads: CASSLHGRVPDTQYF. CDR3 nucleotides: TGTGCCAGCAGTTTACATGGTAGAGTCCCAGATACGCAGTATTTT.

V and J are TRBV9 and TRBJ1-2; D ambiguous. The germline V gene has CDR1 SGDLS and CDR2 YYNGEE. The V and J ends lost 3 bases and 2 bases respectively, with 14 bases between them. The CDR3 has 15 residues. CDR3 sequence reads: CASSADRASNYGYTF. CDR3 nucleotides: TGTGCCAGCAGCGCGGACCGGGCCTCAAACTATGGCTACACCTTC.

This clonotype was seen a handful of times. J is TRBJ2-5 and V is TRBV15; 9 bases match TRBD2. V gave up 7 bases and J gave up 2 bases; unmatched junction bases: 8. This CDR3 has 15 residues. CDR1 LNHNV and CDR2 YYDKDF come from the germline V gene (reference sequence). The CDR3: CATNGLAGPQETQYF. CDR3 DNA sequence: TGTGCCACCAATGGGCTAGCGGGACCACAAGAGACCCAGTACTTC.

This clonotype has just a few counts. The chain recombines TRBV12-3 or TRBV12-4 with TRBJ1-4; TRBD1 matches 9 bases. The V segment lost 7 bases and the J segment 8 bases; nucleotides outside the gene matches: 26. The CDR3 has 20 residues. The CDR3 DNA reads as TGTGCCAGCAAAACCTATCGGACGCGCCGATCGGACAGGGGACGGGAAAAACTGTTTTTT. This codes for CASKTYRTRRSDRGREKLFF.

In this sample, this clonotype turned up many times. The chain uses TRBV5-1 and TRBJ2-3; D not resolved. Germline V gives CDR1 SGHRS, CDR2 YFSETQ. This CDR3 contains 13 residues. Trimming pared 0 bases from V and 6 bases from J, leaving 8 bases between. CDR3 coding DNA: TGCGCCAGCAGCTTGGTCGATAAGGATACGCAGTATTTT. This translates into CASSLVDKDTQYF.

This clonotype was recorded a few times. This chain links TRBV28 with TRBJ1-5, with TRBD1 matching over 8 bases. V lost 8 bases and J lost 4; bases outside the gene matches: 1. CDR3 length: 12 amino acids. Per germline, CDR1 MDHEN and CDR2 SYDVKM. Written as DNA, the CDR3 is TGTGCCAGCCAGGGGGCGAATCAGCCCCAGCATTTT. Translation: CASQGANQPQHF.

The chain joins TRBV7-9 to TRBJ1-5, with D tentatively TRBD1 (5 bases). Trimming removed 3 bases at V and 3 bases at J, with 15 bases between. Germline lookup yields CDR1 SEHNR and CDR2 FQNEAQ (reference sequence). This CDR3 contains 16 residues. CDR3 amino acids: CASSFGNRGPNQPQHF. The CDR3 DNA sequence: TGTGCCAGCAGCTTCGGCAATAGGGGACCCAATCAGCCCCAGCATTTT.

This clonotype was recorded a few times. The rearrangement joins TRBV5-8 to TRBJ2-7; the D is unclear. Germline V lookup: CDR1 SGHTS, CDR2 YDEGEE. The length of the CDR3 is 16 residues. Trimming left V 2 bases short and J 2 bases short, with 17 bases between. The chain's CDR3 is CASSFNHSPPPYEQYF. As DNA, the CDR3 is TGTGCCAGCAGCTTTAATCACTCCCCTCCTCCCTACGAGCAGTACTTC.

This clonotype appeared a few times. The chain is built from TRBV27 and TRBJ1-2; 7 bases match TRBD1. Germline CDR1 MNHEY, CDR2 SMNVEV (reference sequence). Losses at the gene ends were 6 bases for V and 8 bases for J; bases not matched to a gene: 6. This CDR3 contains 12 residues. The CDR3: CASRTGARGYTF. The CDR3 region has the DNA TGTGCCAGCAGAACAGGGGCCAGGGGCTACACCTTC.

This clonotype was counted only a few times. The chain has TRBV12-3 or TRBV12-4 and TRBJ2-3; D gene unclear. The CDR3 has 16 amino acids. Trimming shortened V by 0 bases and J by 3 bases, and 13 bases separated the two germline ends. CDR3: CASSLARLTRTDTQYF. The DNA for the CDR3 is TGTGCCAGCAGTTTAGCCAGGTTGACCCGGACAGATACGCAGTATTTT.

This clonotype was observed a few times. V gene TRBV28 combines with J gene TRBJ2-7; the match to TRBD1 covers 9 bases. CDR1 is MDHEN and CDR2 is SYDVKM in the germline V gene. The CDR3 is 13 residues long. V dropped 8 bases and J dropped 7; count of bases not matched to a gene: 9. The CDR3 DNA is TGTGCCAGCCGCAGGGAGGACAGGGGAGAGCAGTACTTC. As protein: CASRREDRGEQYF.